Listed below are T cell receptor beta chains from one sample, sequenced in a study of blood T cell repertoires in COVID-19. Some clones are missing from TCRdb's copy, which holds only in-frame ones; the method was immunoSEQ multiplex PCR. This sample has roughly 73,000 clones, with roughly four fifths found just once. Source material: peripheral blood. The source of these receptors is a man in his 70s with acute or convalescent COVID-19. Each CDR3 is given without its conserved first and last residue. Each record gives: clone size, V gene, J gene, CDR3 protein. Where a row states a size, it is once, few, many or the class of an expanded clone; other rows omit it.

>.|TRBV11-1|TRBJ2-7
ASSSGGGGYEQY
>.|TRBV3-1/TRBV3-2|TRBJ2-5
ASSRALQETQY
>once|TRBV15|TRBJ2-7
ATSRGGGPYEQY
>.|TRBV27|TRBJ2-1
ASSSPSGRADNEQF
>.|TRBV24-1|TRBJ1-2
ATSDYSYGYT
>once|TRBV24-1|TRBJ2-1
ATSGGVEQF
>.|TRBV11-2|TRBJ2-3
ASSYGQGRSTDTQY
>.|TRBV19|TRBJ1-2
ASRRTGADGYT
>.|TRBV11-1|TRBJ2-7
ASSLARAPSYEQY
>few|TRBV9|TRBJ1-4
ASSPGDRFNEKLF
>.|TRBV28|TRBJ2-1
ASRSRQGFWGF
>.|TRBV9|TRBJ2-7
ASSVGLAGPSYEQY
>.|TRBV20-1|TRBJ2-7
SASPSTSRYEQY
>.|TRBV5-1|TRBJ1-5
ASSLAGPGQPQH
>few|TRBV3-1/TRBV3-2|TRBJ1-2
ASSQAGFYGYT
>.|TRBV15|TRBJ2-7
ATSVGSGSGYEQY
>few|TRBV20-1|TRBJ1-2
SASAATGYGYT